This TCR beta chain was captured by sequencing in a study of blood T cell repertoires in COVID-19. About the research overall: Sample material is recorded as cDNA or gDNA derived from T cells, B-cell-depleted T cells, or PBMCs.

V lost 7 bases to trimming and J lost 10 bases, with 11 bases between them. This CDR3 spans 10 amino acids. Germline V gives CDR1 MGHRA, CDR2 YSYEKL. As originally analysed: It was from reference gene primer amplification that nucleated cell counts were estimated. Produced via immunoSEQ multiplex PCR; TCRdb's table is partial and in-frame only. D and trimming come from the DNA, and the V and J calls and clone size come from that table. The sample shows over 90,000 clones, about nine tenths of them seen only once. Input material: peripheral blood. The sequence derives from a man younger than 30 with acute or convalescent COVID-19. This chain joins TRBV4-1 and TRBJ2-7, with a tentative D call TRBD1 (5 bases). The CDR3 loop is CASNGQGQYF. The DNA for the CDR3 is TGCGCCAGCAATGGGCAGGGCCAGTACTTC.